This T cell receptor (beta chain) was sequenced during a study of blood T cell repertoires in COVID-19 (dated by TCRdb to the early 2020s). Some background on the complete study: Collaborator samples came from the United States, Italy and Spain and covered acute and convalescent phases of COVID-19. The prospective study material was composed of cDNA or gDNA derived from T cells, B-cell-depleted T cells, or PBMCs. Subjects who had been exposed to COVID-19, were actively infected with it, or had recovered from it provided the deeply sampled blood TCRbeta repertoires that made up the dataset. The repertoires were made available in a free public database intended to serve as a resource for research on the immune response to SARS-CoV-2. The samples were drawn from the first 160 participants of the ongoing ImmuneRACE study and from 1,200 or so subjects provided by 6 global collaborators. Sample metadata almost always included a de-identified subject ID, COVID-19 status, age in years and sex. Where available, HLA class I and class II types were taken from metadata supplied by the sample provider and were not determined by assay-based typing.

General study outcomes and caveats: The quantity of clinical and demographic metadata differed by source and by participant and was supplied without curation.

The immunoSEQ Assay, a bias-controlled multiplex PCR, was used to amplify TCRbeta CDR3 regions from genomic DNA. Processing in the source paper ran as follows. Nucleated cell counts per sample were estimated from amplification of reference gene primers within the assay. To quantify the absolute abundance of each unique TCRbeta CDR3 rearrangement, sequence reads were collapsed and filtered. Productive Simpson clonality was computed per sample as the square root of Simpson's diversity index over productive rearrangements. Here the immuneACCESS table is served through TCRdb, limited to in-frame sequences with V and J called. Missing clones are a known gap in these copies; in checked studies unresolved V genes cover under half, and the rest lacks a known reason. V, J and clone size reflect that table, while D and trimming were determined from the DNA. This sample is represented by approximately 200,000 clones; 80% to 85% of them were singletons. The top ten constitute roughly 6.9% of the sample.

The CDR3 starts with the cysteine, ends with the phenylalanine, and has 15 residues. Here the CDR3 DNA is all that survives: 45 bases in frame from base 1. V and J lose 4 bases and 5 bases, and a span of 17 bases separates them. Reading the germline V gene gives CDR1 SQVTM and CDR2 ANQGSEA. Details on this clone: The antigen it recognizes is unknown. Base qualities are not provided; no much larger clone lies one nucleotide away.

In the prospective study, participants were about 18 to 95 years old, resided in under 30 geographic areas of the United States, and were enrolled through a virtual design. To assign participants to cohorts, the prospective study relied on clinical history that participants themselves reported in a screening survey and a study questionnaire. ImmuneRACE Cohort 3 recovered participants were defined by two consecutive negative NP/OP PCR tests, healthcare professional clearance, or symptom resolution. In the prospective study, whole blood, serum and a nasopharyngeal or oropharyngeal swab were collected from each participant by mobile phlebotomists. Additional blood draws and questionnaires over an approximately two-month period could optionally be provided by prospective study participants. Before DNA extraction, prospective study blood samples were shipped either frozen or at room temperature.

Sample: PBMCs or T cells enriched from blood (not recorded which). The clonotype comes from a man aged 40-49 years who had recovered from COVID-19. The sequence links TRBV29-1 to TRBJ1-4; there is no confident call for the D gene. The DNA sequence is TGCAGCGTTGGATACGGGTCCGACCGCAATGAAAAACTGTTTTTT. Its coded protein is CSVGYGSDRNEKLFF.